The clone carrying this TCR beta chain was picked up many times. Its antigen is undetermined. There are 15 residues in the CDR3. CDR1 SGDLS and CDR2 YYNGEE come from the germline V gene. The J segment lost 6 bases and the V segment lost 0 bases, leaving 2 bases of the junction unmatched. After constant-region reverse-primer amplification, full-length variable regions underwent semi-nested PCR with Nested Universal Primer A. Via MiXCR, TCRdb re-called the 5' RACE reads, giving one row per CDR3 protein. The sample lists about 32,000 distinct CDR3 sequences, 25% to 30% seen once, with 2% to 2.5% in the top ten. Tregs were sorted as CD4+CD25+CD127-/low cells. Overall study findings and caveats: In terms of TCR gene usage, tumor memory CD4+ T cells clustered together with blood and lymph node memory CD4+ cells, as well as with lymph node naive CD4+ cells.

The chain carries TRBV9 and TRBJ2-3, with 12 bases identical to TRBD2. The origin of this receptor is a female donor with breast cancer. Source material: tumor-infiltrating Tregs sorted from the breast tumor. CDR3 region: CASSVGTSGMDTQYF. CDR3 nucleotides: TGTGCCAGCAGCGTAGGGACTAGCGGGATGGATACGCAGTATTTT.